Following are 25 T cell receptor beta chains from one sample sequenced in a study of blood T cells in healthy people across ages. A second PCR, run for about 7 to 12 cycles, used a sample-barcoded 5' primer plus a J-beta primer mix. Each CDR3 protein is one row after TCRdb ran MiXCR on the 5' RACE reads. The sample lists 950,000 to 1,200,000 distinct CDR3 sequences; about two fifths were seen once. The specimen sequenced was blood. The receptor set was obtained from a man aged 18 to 30 in good health.

V usage is TRBV5-6 and J usage is TRBJ1-5, with D possibly TRBD1 on 6 matching bases. V was pared by 1 base and J by 7 bases, with 15 bases between. There are 15 residues in the CDR3. Per the germline V gene, CDR1 is SGHDT and CDR2 is YYEEEE. The CDR3 DNA follows: TGTGCCAGCAGCTTGATTGGATCAGGGGAGCAGCCCCAGCATTTT. Amino acids: CASSLIGSGEQPQHF.

The J gene is TRBJ1-2, the V gene TRBV4-1, with 7 bases identical to TRBD1. The germline V gene encodes CDR1 MGHRA and CDR2 YSYEKL. V trimming: 0 bases; J trimming: 8 bases; junction bases outside the gene matches: 3. CDR3 length: 13 residues. CDR3 protein: CASSQDGQDGYTF. The CDR3 DNA reads TGCGCCAGCAGCCAAGACGGACAGGACGGCTACACCTTC.

V gene TRBV2 combines with J gene TRBJ1-4; D uncertain. This CDR3 is built from 15 residues. V lost 7 bases and J lost 3, with 15 bases in between. Per germline, CDR1 SNHLY and CDR2 FYNNEI. The CDR3 sequence is CASTQGLSANEKLFF. The CDR3 DNA sequence: TGTGCCAGCACCCAAGGGTTGTCAGCTAATGAAAAACTGTTTTTT.

The chain carries TRBV3-1 and TRBJ2-1; 10 nucleotides line up with TRBD2. CDR3 length: 19 amino acids. From germline, CDR1 is LGHDT and CDR2 YNNKEL (reference sequence). Losses at the gene ends were 0 bases for V and 2 bases for J; bases not matched to a gene: 10. CDR3 in amino acids: CASSQDLGSGGTPYNEQFF. Written as DNA, the CDR3 is TGTGCCAGCAGCCAAGATCTTGGTAGCGGGGGGACCCCCTACAATGAGCAGTTCTTC.

The chain couples TRBV12-3 or TRBV12-4 to TRBJ2-3; 12 nucleotides align to TRBD2. After removal of 8 bases from V and 3 bases from J, the junction contained 12 bases not matched to a gene. The CDR3 consists of 17 residues. As DNA, the CDR3 is TGTGCCAGCCGCATCGGGCTAGCGGGGGGGCTAACAGATACGCAGTATTTT. It codes for CASRIGLAGGLTDTQYF.

This clonotype appeared many times. The V call is TRBV4-1, the J call TRBJ2-3; D gene ambiguous. This CDR3 has 15 residues. V dropped 0 bases and J dropped 2 bases, with 9 bases sitting between them. Germline assignment: CDR1 MGHRA and CDR2 YSYEKL. The CDR3 here is CASSQDEEITDTQYF. As DNA, the CDR3 is TGCGCCAGCAGCCAAGATGAGGAGATCACAGATACGCAGTATTTT.

This chain links TRBV20-1 with TRBJ2-1; 7 bases are shared with TRBD1. The V gene's germline CDR1 is DFQATT and CDR2 SNEGSKA (reference sequence). This CDR3 contains 18 residues. The ends lost 4 bases at V and 5 bases at J; junction bases unmatched: 20. The CDR3 coding sequence is TGCAGTGCTAACGGGCCCGGACAGGAAAGATATCCGGACAATGAGCAGTTCTTC. Protein: CSANGPGQERYPDNEQFF.

This clonotype was detected ten times or more. The chain employs TRBV12-3 or TRBV12-4 and TRBJ2-5; no definite D call. CDR3 size: 13 residues. Trimming stripped 5 bases from V and 0 bases from J, with 7 bases between. CDR3 DNA sequence: TGTGCCAGCAGTCGTGACAACCAAGAGACCCAGTACTTC. Its protein is CASSRDNQETQYF.

Only a few counts were recorded for this clonotype. The CDR3 DNA follows: TGTGCCAGCAGGAACGGTGGTGAGCAGTTCTTC. This codes for CASRNGGEQFF. The genes are TRBV12-3 or TRBV12-4 and TRBJ2-1; unclear D gene. Trimming stripped 6 bases from V and 9 bases from J, with 9 bases between. The length of the CDR3 is 11 residues.

This chain links TRBV29-1 with TRBJ1-1; D is unresolved. The germline V gene encodes CDR1 SQVTM and CDR2 ANQGSEA. V gave up 7 bases and J gave up 1 base, with 19 bases separating them. This CDR3 has 15 amino acids. CDR3 protein: CSALITIEPNTEAFF. For the CDR3, the DNA is TGCAGCGCCCTGATAACGATAGAACCGAACACTGAAGCTTTCTTT.

The table lists this clonotype with many counts. The chain is built from TRBV7-9 and TRBJ2-1; the D is unclear. This CDR3 spans 14 amino acids. V gave up 0 bases and J gave up 6 bases, with 9 bases separating them. Germline-derived CDR1 and CDR2 are SEHNR and FQNEAQ (reference sequence). CDR3 region: CASSLASDGNEQFF. The CDR3 bases are TGTGCCAGCAGCTTAGCGAGTGACGGCAATGAGCAGTTCTTC.

The rearrangement links TRBV12-3 or TRBV12-4 to TRBJ2-1; the match to TRBD2 covers 9 bases. Trimming at V came to 6 bases and at J to 4 bases, leaving 7 bases not matched to a gene. The CDR3 sequence is 15 residues long. In DNA, the CDR3 is TGTGCCAGCAGCCGTGCAGCGGGGGGTTACAATGAGCAGTTCTTC. This codes for CASSRAAGGYNEQFF.

The chain uses TRBV7-9 and TRBJ2-7, with D tentatively TRBD1 or TRBD2 (6 bases each). This CDR3 is 13 amino acids long. The germline V and J ends were trimmed by 5 bases and 5 bases, with 13 bases remaining between them. Germline lookup yields CDR1 SEHNR and CDR2 FQNEAQ (reference sequence). CDR3 region: CASSRGGQHEQYF. As DNA, the CDR3 is TGTGCCAGCAGCCGAGGGGGGCAGCACGAGCAGTACTTC.

The V gene is TRBV7-6, the J gene TRBJ2-1, with 10 bases fitting TRBD2. The CDR3 extends over 17 amino acids. CDR1 SGHVS and CDR2 FNYEAQ come from the germline V gene. Trimming at V came to 0 bases and at J to 2 bases, leaving 4 bases not matched to a gene. The CDR3 sequence is CASSLAHGLAAYNEQFF. The CDR3 bases are TGTGCCAGCAGCTTAGCCCATGGACTAGCGGCCTACAATGAGCAGTTCTTC.

The rearrangement joins TRBV6-1 to TRBJ2-3; either TRBD1 or TRBD2 may fit D (5 bases each). The ends were cut back, 5 bases at V and 6 bases at J, with 24 bases in the middle. Germline V CDR1 and CDR2: MNHNS, SASEGT. This CDR3 has 17 residues. CDR3 in DNA: TGTGCCAGCAGTAATAACCGACGGGACGAGGTAACGGATACGCAGTATTTT. Its translation: CASSNNRRDEVTDTQYF.

This chain uses TRBV5-1 with TRBJ2-5; possible D gene TRBD2, 6 bases. The CDR3 totals 15 residues. With 4 bases removed from V and 1 base from J, the gap between germline ends came to 14 bases. Germline V gene sequence: CDR1 SGHRS, CDR2 YFSETQ. The chain's CDR3 is CASSQEGPTQETQYF. CDR3 coding DNA: TGCGCCAGCAGCCAGGAGGGCCCAACCCAAGAGACCCAGTACTTC.

This clonotype was seen only once. The gene calls are TRBV5-1 and TRBJ2-1, with a weak D call TRBD2 (6 bases). This CDR3 has 16 residues. The ends were cut back, 4 bases at V and 1 base at J, with 15 bases in the middle. Per germline, CDR1 SGHRS and CDR2 YFSETQ. DNA of the CDR3: TGCGCCAGCAGCCCTTCGTGGGGGACTTCCTACAATGAGCAGTTCTTC. This codes for CASSPSWGTSYNEQFF.

The chain is built from TRBV4-1 and TRBJ1-1; 8 nucleotides align to TRBD1. This CDR3 is 15 amino acids long. V was pared by 1 base and J by 2 bases, with 3 bases of the junction left unmatched. Looked up from germline, CDR1 is MGHRA and CDR2 is YSYEKL. In DNA, the CDR3 is TGCGCCAGCAGCCAAGGACAGGGGAGAAACACTGAAGCTTTCTTT. The encoded protein is CASSQGQGRNTEAFF.

This clonotype occurred a few times. The gene calls are TRBV27 and TRBJ1-2; D gene uncertain. The CDR3 contains 13 residues. Trimming left V 2 bases short and J 6 bases short, with 10 bases between. CDR1 is MNHEY, CDR2 SMNVEV, per germline (reference sequence). Here the CDR3 reads CASSLKGTDGYTF. In DNA, the CDR3 is TGTGCCAGCAGTTTAAAGGGTACGGATGGCTACACCTTC.

The CDR3 loop is CASLDSVYGYTF. The CDR3 DNA reads as TGTGCCAGCCTAGACAGCGTATATGGCTACACCTTC. This chain links TRBV6-1 with TRBJ1-2, with TRBD1 as a possible D gene (5 bases). The V gene's germline CDR1 is MNHNS and CDR2 SASEGT. The CDR3 totals 12 residues. Deletions cut 8 bases from V and 5 bases from J, with 12 bases between.

The chain has TRBV29-1 and TRBJ2-2; TRBD1 is a possible D gene (5 bases). With 0 bases removed from V and 5 bases from J, the gap between germline ends came to 16 bases. CDR1 and CDR2 (germline): SQVTM, ANQGSEA. The CDR3 spans 16 residues. This CDR3 is CSVEDRQGLFTGELFF. The CDR3 bases are TGCAGCGTTGAAGATCGGCAGGGTCTTTTTACCGGGGAGCTGTTTTTT.

The V call is TRBV12-3 or TRBV12-4, the J call TRBJ2-2; D gene uncertain. The CDR3 loop spans 13 amino acids. V gave up 5 bases and J gave up 4 bases, with 8 bases separating them. CDR3 in DNA: TGTGCCAGCAGTGTCCAGACCACCGGGGAGCTGTTTTTT. Residues: CASSVQTTGELFF.

V usage is TRBV3-1 and J usage is TRBJ2-1; D is undetermined. The CDR3 sequence is 11 residues long. Germline loops: CDR1 LGHDT, CDR2 YNNKEL (reference sequence). V lost 3 bases and J lost 7, with 4 bases in between. As DNA, the CDR3 is TGTGCCAGCAGCCACCAGAATGAGCAGTTCTTC. Protein product: CASSHQNEQFF.

This clonotype was observed a few times. The chain carries TRBV20-1 and TRBJ1-5, with D tentatively TRBD1 (6 bases). CDR3 length: 13 residues. From germline, CDR1 is DFQATT and CDR2 SNEGSKA (reference sequence). The V gene lost 5 bases and the J gene lost 3 bases, with 11 bases spanning the gap. The chain's CDR3 is CSALTGVNQPQHF. The CDR3 DNA reads as TGCAGTGCTTTGACAGGAGTCAATCAGCCCCAGCATTTT.

This chain uses TRBV4-1 with TRBJ2-5, with D maybe TRBD2 (7 bases). V was shortened by 4 bases and J by 3 bases, with 15 bases between the two germline ends. This CDR3 has 15 residues. Germline V gives CDR1 MGHRA, CDR2 YSYEKL. The DNA for the CDR3 is TGCGCCAGCAGCCTAGGGGGGGGTCGTGAAGAGACCCAGTACTTC. Translation gives CASSLGGGREETQYF.